This T cell receptor beta chain was recovered during a study of blood T cell repertoires in COVID-19. About the study: From T cells, B-cell-depleted T cells, or PBMCs came the material, which was cDNA or gDNA.

Germline CDR1 and CDR2: LGHDT and YNNKEL (reference sequence). With V trimmed by 1 base and J by 2 bases, 10 bases remained unmatched. The length of the CDR3 is 17 residues. In the authors' methods: Reference gene primers were amplified, and this amplification served to estimate nucleated cell counts. Sequencing was performed with immunoSEQ multiplex PCR; in TCRdb, only in-frame clones are kept and a portion is missing. V and J calls plus clone size are reproduced from that table; the DNA served to infer D and trimming. Of 75,000 to 100,000 clones listed, 80% to 90% are singletons. This clone was counted a single time.

Input material: peripheral blood. This clonotype was obtained from a woman of 80 years or more with acute or convalescent COVID-19. The chain joins TRBV3-1 (or the pseudogene TRBV3-2) to TRBJ2-7; 8 bases align to TRBD1. The CDR3 DNA sequence: TGTGCCAGCAGCCAAGTTACGGGCAGGGGGCACGCCTACGAGCAGTACTTC. Its protein is CASSQVTGRGHAYEQYF.